This entry concerns a single T cell receptor (beta chain). Antigen unknown. These data originate in a study of CXCR3-negative and CXCR3-positive naive CD8 T cells. The TRB cDNA libraries were prepared by 5' RACE with UMI labels. Following a re-call of the 5' RACE reads, TCRdb has one entry per CDR3 protein and lacks DNA. The sample table includes approximately 100,000 distinct CDR3 sequences. Study results and limitations: Compared with CXCR3-negative naive cells, CXCR3-positive naive cells showed more hydrophobic TRB CDR3s.

The length of the CDR3 is 14 residues. The origin of this receptor is a human donor in good health. Some clones in this sample may be carry-over from other donors' samples. Sequences were obtained from naive CXCR3+ CD8+ T cells from blood. Sample subset: CD45RO-CCR7+CD27+CD95- naive CD8+ T cells expressing CXCR3 (TNR3+). The rearrangement uses TRBV21-1 and TRBJ2-1; TCRdb picks TRBD2, but there is no DNA to check that call. TRBV21-1 is annotated as a pseudogene. CDR3 in amino acids: CASSRGVGYNEQFF.